The rows below give T cell receptor beta chains drawn from one sample of a study of blood T cell repertoires in COVID-19. Assay: immunoSEQ multiplex PCR; the TCRdb copy retains only in-frame clones and omits some. Here the sample spans some 150,000 clones, roughly 88% being singletons. Material for sequencing was peripheral blood. The source is a woman aged 45 to 65 in a cohort sampled during active or convalescent COVID-19. Both conserved end residues are part of each CDR3. Each record gives: J gene, D gene, clone size, V gene, CDR3 protein, CDR3 DNA. The D gene is left open where the match is weak. Size values are once, few and many counts, or a class for expanded clones, and some rows have none.

j_gene: TRBJ1-1; d_gene: .; abundance: .; v_gene: TRBV12-3/TRBV12-4; CDR3aa: CASSFFNTEAFF; CDR3nt: TGTGCCAGCAGTTTCTTTAACACTGAAGCTTTCTTT
j_gene: TRBJ2-1; d_gene: .; abundance: once; v_gene: TRBV5-3; CDR3aa: CARSLGLDNEQFF; CDR3nt: TGTGCCAGAAGCTTGGGACTGGACAATGAGCAGTTCTTC
j_gene: TRBJ2-1; d_gene: TRBD2; abundance: .; v_gene: TRBV4-1; CDR3aa: CASSPASGGNNEQFF; CDR3nt: TGCGCCAGCAGCCCCGCTAGCGGGGGGAACAATGAGCAGTTCTTC
j_gene: TRBJ1-5; d_gene: TRBD1; abundance: once; v_gene: TRBV7-8; CDR3aa: CASSWGQGGDQPQHF; CDR3nt: TGTGCCAGCAGCTGGGGACAGGGAGGGGATCAGCCCCAGCATTTT
j_gene: TRBJ1-2; d_gene: .; abundance: few; v_gene: TRBV6-2/TRBV6-3; CDR3aa: CASSTYQYGYTF; CDR3nt: TGTGCCAGCAGTACCTACCAATATGGCTACACCTTC
j_gene: TRBJ1-4; d_gene: .; abundance: .; v_gene: TRBV7-3; CDR3aa: CASLGGNTVTNEKLFF; CDR3nt: TGTGCCAGCTTAGGAGGGAACACCGTAACTAATGAAAAACTGTTTTTT
j_gene: TRBJ1-2; d_gene: .; abundance: .; v_gene: TRBV7-9; CDR3aa: CASSLGGGGYTF; CDR3nt: TGTGCCAGCAGCTTAGGAGGGGGTGGCTACACCTTC
j_gene: TRBJ2-5; d_gene: .; abundance: .; v_gene: TRBV2; CDR3aa: CASIPPMAGAIQETQYF; CDR3nt: TGTGCCAGCATCCCCCCGATGGCGGGGGCGATACAAGAGACCCAGTACTTC
j_gene: TRBJ2-7; d_gene: TRBD2; abundance: .; v_gene: TRBV6-5; CDR3aa: CASSYGTSGNYEQYF; CDR3nt: TGTGCCAGCAGTTACGGGACTAGCGGAAACTACGAGCAGTACTTC
j_gene: TRBJ1-5; d_gene: TRBD1; abundance: .; v_gene: TRBV6-5; CDR3aa: CASRDTGGHQPQHF; CDR3nt: TGTGCCAGCAGAGATACAGGGGGGCATCAGCCCCAGCATTTT
j_gene: TRBJ2-3; d_gene: TRBD2; abundance: .; v_gene: TRBV11-1; CDR3aa: CASSLARASGVGDTQYF; CDR3nt: TGTGCCAGCAGCTTAGCGAGGGCTAGCGGGGTCGGAGATACGCAGTATTTT
j_gene: TRBJ2-7; d_gene: TRBD2; abundance: .; v_gene: TRBV14; CDR3aa: CASWSSGSINGGEQYF; CDR3nt: TGTGCCAGCTGGTCTAGCGGATCAATCAACGGCGGAGAGCAGTACTTC
j_gene: TRBJ2-1; d_gene: TRBD1; abundance: .; v_gene: TRBV11-2; CDR3aa: CASLFRTGSLEQFF; CDR3nt: TGTGCCAGCCTGTTTCGGACAGGGTCCCTTGAGCAGTTCTTC
j_gene: TRBJ1-1; d_gene: .; abundance: .; v_gene: TRBV11-2; CDR3aa: CASSLAEGVRGTEAFF; CDR3nt: TGTGCCAGCAGCTTAGCCGAGGGCGTCCGGGGCACTGAAGCTTTCTTT
j_gene: TRBJ1-3; d_gene: TRBD1; abundance: .; v_gene: TRBV3-1/TRBV3-2; CDR3aa: CASSQSDRSSGNTIYF; CDR3nt: TGTGCCAGCAGCCAATCGGACAGGAGCTCTGGAAACACCATATATTTT
j_gene: TRBJ1-1; d_gene: TRBD1; abundance: .; v_gene: TRBV28; CDR3aa: CASSLSGTGALEAFF; CDR3nt: TGTGCCAGCAGTTTATCCGGGACAGGGGCTCTTGAAGCTTTCTTT